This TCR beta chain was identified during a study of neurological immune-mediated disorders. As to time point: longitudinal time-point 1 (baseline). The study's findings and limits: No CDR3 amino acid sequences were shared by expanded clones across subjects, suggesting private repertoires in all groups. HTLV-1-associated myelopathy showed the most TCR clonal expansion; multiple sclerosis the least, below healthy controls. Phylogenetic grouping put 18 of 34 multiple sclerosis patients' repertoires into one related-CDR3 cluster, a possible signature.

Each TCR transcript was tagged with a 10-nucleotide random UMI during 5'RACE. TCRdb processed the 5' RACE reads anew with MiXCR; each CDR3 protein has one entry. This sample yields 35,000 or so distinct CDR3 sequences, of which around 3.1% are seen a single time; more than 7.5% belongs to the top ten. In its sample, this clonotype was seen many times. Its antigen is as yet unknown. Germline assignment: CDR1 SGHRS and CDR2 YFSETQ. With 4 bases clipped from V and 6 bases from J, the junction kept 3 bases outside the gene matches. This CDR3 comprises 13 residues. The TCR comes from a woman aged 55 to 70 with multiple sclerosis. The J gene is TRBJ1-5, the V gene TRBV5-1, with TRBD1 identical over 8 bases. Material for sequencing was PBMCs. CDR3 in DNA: TGCGCCAGCAGCCCAGGGGGCGGTCAGCCCCAGCATTTT. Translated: CASSPGGGQPQHF.